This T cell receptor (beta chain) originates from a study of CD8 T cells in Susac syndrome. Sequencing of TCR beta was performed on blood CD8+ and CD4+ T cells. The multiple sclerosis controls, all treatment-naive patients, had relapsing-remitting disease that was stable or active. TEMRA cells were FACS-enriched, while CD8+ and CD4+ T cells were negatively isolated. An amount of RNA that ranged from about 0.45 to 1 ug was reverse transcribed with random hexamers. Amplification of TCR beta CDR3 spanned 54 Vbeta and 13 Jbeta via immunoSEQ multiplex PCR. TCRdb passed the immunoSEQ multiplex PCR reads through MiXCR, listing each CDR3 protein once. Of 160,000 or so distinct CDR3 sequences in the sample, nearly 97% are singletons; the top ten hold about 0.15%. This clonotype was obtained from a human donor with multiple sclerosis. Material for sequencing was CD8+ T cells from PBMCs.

The DNA for the CDR3 is TGCAGCGGTTTGGACAGGGGTGCGGCTGAAGCTTTCTTT. It yields the protein CSGLDRGAAEAFF. The chain has TRBV29-1 and TRBJ1-1; 9 bases are a match to TRBD1. V lost 7 bases to trimming and J lost 6 bases; unmatched junction nucleotides: 9. CDR3 length: 13 amino acids. Per the germline V gene, CDR1 is SQVTM and CDR2 is ANQGSEA. The full variable domain, rest sourced from reference TRBV29-1 and TRBJ1-1, is SAVISQKPSRDICQRGTSLTIQCQVDSQVTMMFWYRQQPGQSLTLIATANQGSEATYESGFVIDKFPISRPNLTFSTLTVSNMSPEDSSIYLCSGLDRGAAEAFFGQGTRLTVV.